The 22 T cell receptor beta chains listed next were all sequenced from one sample in a study of shared clonotypes between healthy human individuals. The method was immunoSEQ multiplex PCR; TCRdb's version includes in-frame clones alone and lacks a portion of them. This sample has about 980,000 clones; more than 75% occur once, and the top ten carry roughly 1.5%. The source material was memory CD4+ T cells sorted from blood. Subset denoted: CD45RA-negative fraction. The source is a man between 18 and 35 years old in good health.

The gene calls are TRBV6-6 and TRBJ2-2; 9 positions agree with TRBD1. The ends lost 6 bases at V and 1 base at J; junction bases unmatched: 3. The CDR3 is made up of 15 amino acids. Germline loops: CDR1 MNHNY, CDR2 SVGAGI (reference sequence). CDR3 nucleotide sequence: TGTGCCAGCAGGTCGGGACAGGGGAACACCGGGGAGCTGTTTTTT. Protein product: CASRSGQGNTGELFF.

V is TRBV11-3 and J is TRBJ2-1; perhaps TRBD2 as D (7 bases). V lost 5 bases, J lost 5 bases, and 13 bases lay in between. Germline assignment: CDR1 SGHNT and CDR2 YENEEA. The CDR3 length is 14 residues. Here the CDR3 reads CASSPGGSNNEQFF. The CDR3 nucleotides read TGTGCCAGCAGCCCGGGGGGCTCTAACAATGAGCAGTTCTTC.

The rearrangement links TRBV9 to TRBJ2-5, with D perhaps assigned TRBD1 or TRBD2 (7 bases each). Trimming pared 2 bases from V and 4 bases from J, leaving 15 bases between. The CDR3 has 15 residues. The germline V gene encodes CDR1 SGDLS and CDR2 YYNGEE. CDR3 coding DNA: TGTGCCAGCAGCGTTAACAGGGGAGGGCTAGAGACCCAGTACTTC. Its translation: CASSVNRGGLETQYF. Full variable domain (remainder filled in from reference TRBV9 and TRBJ2-5): DSGVTQTPKHLITATGQRVTLRCSPRSGDLSVYWYQQSLDQGLQFLIQYYNGEERAKGNILERFSAQQFPDLHSELNLSSLELGDSALYFCASSVNRGGLETQYFGPGTRLLVL.

This clone occurred once. The gene calls are TRBV6-1 and TRBJ2-3; D call uncertain. The CDR3 consists of 17 residues. V lost 2 bases, J lost 0 bases, and 15 bases lay in between. Germline CDR1 and CDR2: MNHNS and SASEGT. Here the CDR3 DNA reads TGTGCCAGCAGTGAACGATCGGGCGGCAGAAGCACAGATACGCAGTATTTT. Translating gives CASSERSGGRSTDTQYF.

The V call is TRBV15, the J call TRBJ1-1, with D possibly TRBD1 on 5 matching bases. The V gene's germline CDR1 is LNHNV and CDR2 YYDKDF (reference sequence). Trimming removed 5 bases from V and 8 bases from J, with 24 bases in between. The CDR3 has 16 residues. CDR3 coding DNA: TGTGCCACCAGCTCCGGAGGGGTGGTGAGGTGGGTAGAAGCTTTCTTT. Protein sequence: CATSSGGVVRWVEAFF.

The CDR3, as DNA: TGTGCCAGCAGCTTTTTCGGAACGGGGAACACCTACGAGCAGTACTTC. Its protein product is CASSFFGTGNTYEQYF. J is TRBJ2-7 and V is TRBV5-6; D might be TRBD2 (5 bases). This CDR3 region has 16 residues. Germline V gene sequence: CDR1 SGHDT, CDR2 YYEEEE. The V end was cut by 2 bases, the J end by 2 bases, with 17 bases between.

V gene TRBV15 combines with J gene TRBJ2-1, with D perhaps TRBD2 (5 bases). The germline V gene encodes CDR1 LNHNV and CDR2 YYDKDF (reference sequence). Trimming left V 0 bases short and J 5 bases short, with 11 bases between. This CDR3 contains 15 residues. The DNA for the CDR3 is TGTGCCACCAGCAGAGATGGAGGAGAGAACAATGAGCAGTTCTTC. As protein: CATSRDGGENNEQFF.

Comments on this clone: At the DNA level, this CDR3 is encoded by other sequences in the same sample as well. The V call is TRBV27, the J call TRBJ1-2, with D unresolved. The CDR3 sequence is 13 residues long. Between the trimmed V and J ends, which lost 4 bases and 2 bases, there was a span of 8 bases. Germline CDR1 and CDR2: MNHEY and SMNVEV (reference sequence). Here the CDR3 DNA reads TGTGCCAGCAGTTCAGGAGGGAACTATGGCTACACCTTC. Translation gives CASSSGGNYGYTF.

The chain couples TRBV11-2 to TRBJ1-2, with a weak D call TRBD1 (5 bases). The CDR3 spans 14 residues. Trimming left V 4 bases short and J 7 bases short, with 16 bases between. The germline V gene encodes CDR1 SGHAT and CDR2 FQNNGV. CDR3 in DNA: TGTGCCAGCAGCTCGAACTGGGGCCGGGGTGGCTACACCTTC. The encoded protein is CASSSNWGRGGYTF.

The chain uses TRBV11-2 and TRBJ2-7, with D possibly called TRBD1 or TRBD2 (6 bases each). The germline gives CDR1 SGHAT, CDR2 FQNNGV. The CDR3 has 15 amino acids. The ends were cut back, 0 bases at V and 1 base at J, with 10 bases in the middle. CDR3 bases: TGTGCCAGCAGCTTAGAGGGGGGCAAATCCTACGAGCAGTACTTC. Translated: CASSLEGGKSYEQYF.

This chain links TRBV7-2 with TRBJ2-7; D is possibly TRBD2 (5 bases). V was shortened by 7 bases and J by 0 bases, with 13 bases between the two germline ends. Germline V gene data show CDR1 as SGHTA and CDR2 as FQGNSA. There are 14 residues in the CDR3. The CDR3 sequence: CASKETGSSYEQYF. The CDR3 nucleotides are TGTGCCAGCAAAGAGACTGGGAGCTCCTACGAGCAGTACTTC.

The table lists this clone with a few counts. The chain combines TRBV10-3 with TRBJ1-5; no clear D gene. V lost 4 bases to trimming and J lost 4 bases, with 14 bases between them. CDR1 and CDR2 from the germline V gene are ENHRY and SYGVKD. The CDR3 length is 15 residues. The CDR3 sequence is CAISAIGNINQPQHF. The CDR3 DNA reads TGTGCCATCAGTGCCATAGGGAATATTAATCAGCCCCAGCATTTT.

This sequence joins TRBV5-4 and TRBJ2-7; D is possibly TRBD2 (5 bases). The V and J ends lost 0 bases and 0 bases respectively, with 13 bases between them. The CDR3 sequence is 16 residues long. Germline V gene sequence: CDR1 SGHNT, CDR2 YYREEE (reference sequence). The CDR3 DNA follows: TGTGCCAGCAGCTTGGATGCGGGCCTTAGCTCCTACGAGCAGTACTTC. Protein: CASSLDAGLSSYEQYF.

This clone was observed a handful of times. The chain employs TRBV30 and TRBJ2-1; D is ambiguous. This CDR3 spans 11 amino acids. Deletions cut 4 bases from V and 6 bases from J, with 7 bases between. The germline V gene has CDR1 GTSNPN and CDR2 SVGIG (reference sequence). CDR3 loop: CAWISRNEQFF. The CDR3 nucleotides read TGTGCCTGGATATCTCGCAATGAGCAGTTCTTC.

The V call is TRBV9, the J call TRBJ2-3; 15 nucleotides align to TRBD2. CDR1 and CDR2 (germline): SGDLS, YYNGEE. The CDR3 is made up of 18 amino acids. J gave up 1 base and V 7 bases, and 10 bases lay outside the gene matches. Here the CDR3 DNA reads TGTGCCAGCCGCCGAGGACTAGCGGGAGGGCCGGGCACAGATACGCAGTATTTT. This gives the protein CASRRGLAGGPGTDTQYF.

This clone was seen a few times. The chain is built from TRBV19 and TRBJ1-6, with TRBD1 matching 10 bases. Unmatched junction bases numbered 15, after V lost 10 bases and J lost 9 bases. The CDR3 is made up of 16 amino acids. Germline V gene lookup returns CDR1 LNHDA and CDR2 SQIVND (reference sequence). The CDR3 spells CATRTGTGDKGSPLHF. The CDR3 nucleotides read TGTGCCACCCGAACCGGGACAGGGGATAAAGGTTCACCCCTCCACTTT.

This clone was seen a handful of times. The chain is built from TRBV19 and TRBJ1-1; TRBD1 agrees at 7 bases. Looked up from germline, CDR1 is LNHDA and CDR2 is SQIVND (reference sequence). The CDR3 has 14 amino acids. CDR3 residues: CAAGGRGLVTEAFF. CDR3 in DNA: TGTGCTGCAGGGGGAAGGGGGCTGGTCACTGAAGCTTTCTTT.

The chain joins TRBV7-8 to TRBJ1-1, with 9 bases aligning to TRBD1. Germline-derived CDR1 and CDR2 are SGHVS and FQNEAQ. The ends lost 3 bases at V and 3 bases at J; junction bases unmatched: 8. The CDR3 loop spans 16 amino acids. The CDR3 region has the DNA TGTGCCAGCAGCTTGGAGGGGACAGGGATCCACACTGAAGCTTTCTTT. Encoded protein: CASSLEGTGIHTEAFF.

The chain uses TRBV5-1 and TRBJ1-6, with D perhaps matching TRBD1 (6 bases). Germline CDR1 reads SGHRS; CDR2 reads YFSETQ. Trimming left V 4 bases short and J 8 bases short, with 16 bases between. This CDR3 has 15 residues. CDR3 protein: CASSPGVGGDSPLHF. The CDR3 DNA is TGCGCCAGCAGCCCCGGTGTAGGGGGAGATTCACCCCTCCACTTT.

This clone was counted a few times. This chain uses TRBV2 with TRBJ2-7, with 8 bases lining up with TRBD2. J gave up 3 bases and V 3 bases, and 4 bases lay outside the gene matches. Germline CDR1 reads SNHLY; CDR2 reads FYNNEI. The CDR3 length is 14 residues. For the CDR3, the DNA is TGTGCCAGCAGTGAGGCGGGGGGCGGCTACGAGCAGTACTTC. This gives the protein CASSEAGGGYEQYF. The whole variable domain, remainder taken from reference TRBV2 and TRBJ2-7, is EPEVTQTPSHQVTQMGQEVILRCVPISNHLYFYWYRQILGQKVEFLVSFYNNEISEKSEIFDDQFSVERPDGSNFTLKIRSTKLEDSAMYFCASSEAGGGYEQYFGPGTRLTVT.

This clone was observed a few times. This chain joins TRBV15 and TRBJ2-7, with D tentatively TRBD1 or TRBD2 (5 bases each). The CDR3 contains 14 residues. The germline V gene has CDR1 LNHNV and CDR2 YYDKDF (reference sequence). The germline V and J ends were trimmed by 5 bases and 6 bases, with 17 bases remaining between them. The CDR3 protein is CATSVRVGGSEQYF. CDR3 DNA: TGTGCCACCAGCGTCCGGGTTGGGGGATCCGAGCAGTACTTC. Full variable domain (missing parts from reference TRBV15 and TRBJ2-7): DAMVIQNPRYQVTQFGKPVTLSCSQTLNHNVMYWYQQKSSQAPKLLFHYYDKDFNNEADTPDNFQSRRPNTSFCFLDIRSPGLGDTAMYLCATSVRVGGSEQYFGPGTRLTVT.

There are many counts of this clone. The J gene is TRBJ2-7, the V gene TRBV6-5, with 7 bases matching TRBD1. There are 15 residues in the CDR3. J was trimmed by 3 bases and V by 5 bases; bases with no gene match: 10. Germline V gene data show CDR1 as MNHEY and CDR2 as SVGAGI. In nucleotides, the CDR3 is TGTGCCAGCAGTCCGGACAGGAGCAACCACTACGAGCAGTACTTC. As protein: CASSPDRSNHYEQYF.